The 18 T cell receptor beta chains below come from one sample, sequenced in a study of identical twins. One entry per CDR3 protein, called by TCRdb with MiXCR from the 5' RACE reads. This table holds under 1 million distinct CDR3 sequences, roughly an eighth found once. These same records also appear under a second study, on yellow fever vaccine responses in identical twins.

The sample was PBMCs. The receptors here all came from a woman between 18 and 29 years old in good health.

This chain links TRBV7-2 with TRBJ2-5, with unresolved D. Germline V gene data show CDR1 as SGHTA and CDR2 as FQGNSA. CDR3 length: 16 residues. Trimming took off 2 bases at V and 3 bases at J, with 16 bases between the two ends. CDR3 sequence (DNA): TGTGCCAGCAGCTTAATGCTATTGCCGCAAAAAGAGACCCAGTACTTC. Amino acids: CASSLMLLPQKETQYF.

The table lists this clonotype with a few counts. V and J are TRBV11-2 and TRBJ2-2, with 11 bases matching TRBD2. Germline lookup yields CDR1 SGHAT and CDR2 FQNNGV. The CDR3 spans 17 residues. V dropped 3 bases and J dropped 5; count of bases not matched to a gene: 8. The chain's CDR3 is CASSLDSGRGSTGELFF. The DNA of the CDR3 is TGTGCCAGCAGCTTGGATAGCGGGAGGGGGTCAACCGGGGAGCTGTTTTTT.

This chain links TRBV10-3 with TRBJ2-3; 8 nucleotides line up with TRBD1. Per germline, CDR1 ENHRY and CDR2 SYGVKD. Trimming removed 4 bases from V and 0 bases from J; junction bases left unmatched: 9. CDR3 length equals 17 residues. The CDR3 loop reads CAISGRRTGTSTDTQYF. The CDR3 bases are TGTGCCATCAGTGGACGACGGACAGGGACTAGCACAGATACGCAGTATTTT.

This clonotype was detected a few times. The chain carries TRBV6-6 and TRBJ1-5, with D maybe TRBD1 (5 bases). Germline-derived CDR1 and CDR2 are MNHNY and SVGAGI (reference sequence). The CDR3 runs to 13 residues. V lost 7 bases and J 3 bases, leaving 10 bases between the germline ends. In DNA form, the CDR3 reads TGTGCCAGCACCCGCGGGGCCAATCAGCCCCAGCATTTT. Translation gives CASTRGANQPQHF.

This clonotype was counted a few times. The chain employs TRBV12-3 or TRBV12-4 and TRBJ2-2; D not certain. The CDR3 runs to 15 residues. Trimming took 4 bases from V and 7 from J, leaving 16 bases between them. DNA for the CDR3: TGTGCCAGCAGTTCTACAGCTCGTTTCGGCGGGGAGCTGTTTTTT. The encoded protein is CASSSTARFGGELFF.

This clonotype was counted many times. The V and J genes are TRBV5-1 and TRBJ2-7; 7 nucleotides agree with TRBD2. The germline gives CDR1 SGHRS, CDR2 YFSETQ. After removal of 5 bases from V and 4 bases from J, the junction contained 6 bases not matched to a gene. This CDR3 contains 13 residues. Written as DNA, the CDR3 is TGCGCCAGCAGGCAACCGGGGGGTTACGAGCAGTACTTC. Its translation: CASRQPGGYEQYF. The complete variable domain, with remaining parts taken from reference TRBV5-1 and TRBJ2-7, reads KAGVTQTPRYLIKTRGQQVTLSCSPISGHRSVSWYQQTPGQGLQFLFEYFSETQRNKGNFPGRFSGRQFSNSRSEMNVSTLELGDSALYLCASRQPGGYEQYFGPGTRLTVT.

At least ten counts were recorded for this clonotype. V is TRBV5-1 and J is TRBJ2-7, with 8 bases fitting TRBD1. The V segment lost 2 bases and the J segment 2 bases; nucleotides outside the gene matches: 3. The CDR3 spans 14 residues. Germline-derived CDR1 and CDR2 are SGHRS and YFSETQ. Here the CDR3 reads CASSFGTGAYEQYF. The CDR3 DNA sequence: TGCGCCAGCAGCTTCGGGACAGGCGCCTACGAGCAGTACTTC. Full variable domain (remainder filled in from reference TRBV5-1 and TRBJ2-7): KAGVTQTPRYLIKTRGQQVTLSCSPISGHRSVSWYQQTPGQGLQFLFEYFSETQRNKGNFPGRFSGRQFSNSRSEMNVSTLELGDSALYLCASSFGTGAYEQYFGPGTRLTVT.

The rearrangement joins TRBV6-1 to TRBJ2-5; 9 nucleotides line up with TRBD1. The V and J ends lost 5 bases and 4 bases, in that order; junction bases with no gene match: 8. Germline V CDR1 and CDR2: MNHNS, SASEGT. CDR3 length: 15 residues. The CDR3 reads CASSLYRGLGETQYF. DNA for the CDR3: TGTGCCAGCAGTCTCTACAGGGGGCTGGGAGAGACCCAGTACTTC.

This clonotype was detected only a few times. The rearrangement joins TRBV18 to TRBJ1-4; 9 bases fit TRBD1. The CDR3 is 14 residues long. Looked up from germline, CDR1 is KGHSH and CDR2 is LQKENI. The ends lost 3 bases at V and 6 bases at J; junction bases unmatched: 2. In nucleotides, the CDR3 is TGTGCCAGCTCACCCGGGACAGGGTATGAAAAACTGTTTTTT. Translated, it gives CASSPGTGYEKLFF.

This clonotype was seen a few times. The CDR3 bases are TGTGCCAGCAGCCAAGCGGGGGCTAATCAGCCCCAGCATTTT. As protein: CASSQAGANQPQHF. The chain employs TRBV14 and TRBJ1-5, with D tentatively TRBD1 (6 bases). The V gene lost 1 base and the J gene lost 4 bases, with 8 bases spanning the gap. The germline CDR1 and CDR2 sequences are SGHDN and FVKESK. The CDR3 has 14 residues. Based on the CDR3 plus reference TRBV14 and TRBJ1-5, the full variable domain is EAGVTQFPSHSVIEKGQTVTLRCDPISGHDNLYWYRRVMGKEIKFLLHFVKESKQDESGMPNNRFLAERTGGTYSTLKVQPAELEDSGVYFCASSQAGANQPQHFGDGTRLSIL.

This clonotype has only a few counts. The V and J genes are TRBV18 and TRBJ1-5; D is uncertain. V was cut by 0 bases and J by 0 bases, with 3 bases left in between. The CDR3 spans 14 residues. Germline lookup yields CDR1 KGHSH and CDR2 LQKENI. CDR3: CASSPPSSNQPQHF. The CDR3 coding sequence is TGTGCCAGCTCACCACCAAGTAGCAATCAGCCCCAGCATTTT.

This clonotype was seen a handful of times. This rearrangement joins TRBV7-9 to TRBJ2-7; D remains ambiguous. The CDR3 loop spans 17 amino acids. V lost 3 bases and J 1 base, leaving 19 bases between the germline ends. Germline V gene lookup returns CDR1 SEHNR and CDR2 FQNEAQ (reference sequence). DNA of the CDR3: TGTGCCAGCAGCTTTAATCGAGTGGATCAATCTTCCTACGAGCAGTACTTC. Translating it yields CASSFNRVDQSSYEQYF.

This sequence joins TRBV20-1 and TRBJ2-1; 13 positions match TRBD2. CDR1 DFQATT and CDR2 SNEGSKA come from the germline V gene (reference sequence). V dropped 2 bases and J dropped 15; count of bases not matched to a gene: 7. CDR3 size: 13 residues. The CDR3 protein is CSARPTSGGPGFF. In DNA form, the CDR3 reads TGCAGTGCTAGACCGACTAGCGGGGGGCCAGGGTTCTTC.

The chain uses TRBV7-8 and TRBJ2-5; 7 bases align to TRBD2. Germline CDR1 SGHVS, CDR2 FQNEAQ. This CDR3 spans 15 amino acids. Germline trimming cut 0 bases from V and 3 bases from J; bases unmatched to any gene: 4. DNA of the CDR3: TGTGCCAGCAGCTTAGCGGGACTAAGAGAAGAGACCCAGTACTTC. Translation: CASSLAGLREETQYF.

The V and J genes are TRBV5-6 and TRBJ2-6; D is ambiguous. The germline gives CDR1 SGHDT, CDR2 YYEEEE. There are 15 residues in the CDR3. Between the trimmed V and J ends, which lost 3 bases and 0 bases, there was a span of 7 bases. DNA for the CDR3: TGTGCCAGCAGCTATCAAACCTCTGGGGCCAACGTCCTGACTTTC. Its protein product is CASSYQTSGANVLTF.

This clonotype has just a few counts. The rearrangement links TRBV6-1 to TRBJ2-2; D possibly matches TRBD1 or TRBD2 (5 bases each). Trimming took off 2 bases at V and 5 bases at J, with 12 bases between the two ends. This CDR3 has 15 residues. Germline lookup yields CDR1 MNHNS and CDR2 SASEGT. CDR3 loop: CASSELGVRTGELFF. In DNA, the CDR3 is TGTGCCAGCAGTGAATTGGGGGTCCGAACCGGGGAGCTGTTTTTT.

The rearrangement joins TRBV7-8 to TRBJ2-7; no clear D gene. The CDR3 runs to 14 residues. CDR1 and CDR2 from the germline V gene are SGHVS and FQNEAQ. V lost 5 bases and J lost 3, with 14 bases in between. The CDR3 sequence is CASSPNDVVYEQYV. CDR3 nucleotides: TGTGCCAGCAGCCCAAACGATGTGGTCTACGAGCAGTACGTC.

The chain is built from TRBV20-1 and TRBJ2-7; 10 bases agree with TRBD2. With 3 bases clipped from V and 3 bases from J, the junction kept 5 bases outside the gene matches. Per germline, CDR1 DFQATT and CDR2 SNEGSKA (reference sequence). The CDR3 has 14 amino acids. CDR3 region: CSASLAGGFYEQYF. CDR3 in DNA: TGCAGTGCTAGTTTAGCGGGAGGATTCTACGAGCAGTACTTC.